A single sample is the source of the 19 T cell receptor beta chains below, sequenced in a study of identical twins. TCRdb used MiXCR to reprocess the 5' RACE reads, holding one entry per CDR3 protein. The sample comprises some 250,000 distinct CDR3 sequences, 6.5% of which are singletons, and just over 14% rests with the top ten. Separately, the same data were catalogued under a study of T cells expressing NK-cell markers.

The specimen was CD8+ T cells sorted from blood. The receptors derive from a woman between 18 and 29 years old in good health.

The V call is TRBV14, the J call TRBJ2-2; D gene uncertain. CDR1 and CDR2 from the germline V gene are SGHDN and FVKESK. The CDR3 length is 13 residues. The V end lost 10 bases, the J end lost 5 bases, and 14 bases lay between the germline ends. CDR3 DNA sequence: TGTGCCACTTCTCCGGGTAGAACCGGGGAGCTGTTTTTT. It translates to CATSPGRTGELFF. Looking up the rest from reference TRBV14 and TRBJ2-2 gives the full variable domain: EAGVTQFPSHSVIEKGQTVTLRCDPISGHDNLYWYRRVMGKEIKFLLHFVKESKQDESGMPNNRFLAERTGGTYSTLKVQPAELEDSGVYFCATSPGRTGELFFGEGSRLTVL.

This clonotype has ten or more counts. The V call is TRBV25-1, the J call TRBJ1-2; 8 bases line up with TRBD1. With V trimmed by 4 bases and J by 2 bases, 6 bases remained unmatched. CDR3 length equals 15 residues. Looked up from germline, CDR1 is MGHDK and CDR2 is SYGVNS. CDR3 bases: TGTGCCAGCAGTGGGGCGACAGGGGAAAACTATGGCTACACCTTC. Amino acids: CASSGATGENYGYTF.

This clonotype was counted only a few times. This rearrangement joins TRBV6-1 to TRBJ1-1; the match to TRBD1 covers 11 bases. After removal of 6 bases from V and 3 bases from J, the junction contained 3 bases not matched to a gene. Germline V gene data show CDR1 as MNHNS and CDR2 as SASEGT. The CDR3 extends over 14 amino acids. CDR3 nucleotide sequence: TGTGCCAGCAGGGGACAGGGGGAGGACACTGAAGCTTTCTTT. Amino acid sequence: CASRGQGEDTEAFF.

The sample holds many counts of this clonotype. Written as DNA, the CDR3 is TGTGCCAGCAGCCAAGATCCGAACACTGAAGCTTTCTTT. Translated, it gives CASSQDPNTEAFF. The V gene is TRBV14, the J gene TRBJ1-1; no firm D call. Germline CDR1 reads SGHDN; CDR2 reads FVKESK. CDR3 length: 13 amino acids. The germline V and J ends were trimmed by 0 bases and 1 base, with 3 bases remaining between them. The entire variable domain, with the rest obtained from reference TRBV14 and TRBJ1-1, is as follows: EAGVTQFPSHSVIEKGQTVTLRCDPISGHDNLYWYRRVMGKEIKFLLHFVKESKQDESGMPNNRFLAERTGGTYSTLKVQPAELEDSGVYFCASSQDPNTEAFFGQGTRLTVV.

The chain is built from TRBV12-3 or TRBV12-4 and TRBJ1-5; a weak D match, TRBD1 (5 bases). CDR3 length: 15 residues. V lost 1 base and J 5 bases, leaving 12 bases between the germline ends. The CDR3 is CASSLVQGFDQPQHF. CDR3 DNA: TGTGCCAGCAGTTTAGTTCAGGGATTTGATCAGCCCCAGCATTTT.

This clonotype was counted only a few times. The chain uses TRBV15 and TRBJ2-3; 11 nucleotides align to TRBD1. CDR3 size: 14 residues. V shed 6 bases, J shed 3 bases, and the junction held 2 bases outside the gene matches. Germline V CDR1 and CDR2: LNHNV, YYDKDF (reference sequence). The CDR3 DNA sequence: TGTGCCACCAGAGGGACAGGGGGTACAGATACGCAGTATTTT. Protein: CATRGTGGTDTQYF. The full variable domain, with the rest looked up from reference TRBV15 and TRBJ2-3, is DAMVIQNPRYQVTQFGKPVTLSCSQTLNHNVMYWYQQKSSQAPKLLFHYYDKDFNNEADTPDNFQSRRPNTSFCFLDIRSPGLGDTAMYLCATRGTGGTDTQYFGPGTRLTVL.

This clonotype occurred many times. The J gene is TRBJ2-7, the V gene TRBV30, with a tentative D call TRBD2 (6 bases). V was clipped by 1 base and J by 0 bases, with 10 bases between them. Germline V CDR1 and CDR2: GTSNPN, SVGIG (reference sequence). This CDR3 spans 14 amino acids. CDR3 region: CAWSEGLPSYEQYF. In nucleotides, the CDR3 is TGTGCCTGGAGTGAGGGACTGCCCTCCTACGAGCAGTACTTC.

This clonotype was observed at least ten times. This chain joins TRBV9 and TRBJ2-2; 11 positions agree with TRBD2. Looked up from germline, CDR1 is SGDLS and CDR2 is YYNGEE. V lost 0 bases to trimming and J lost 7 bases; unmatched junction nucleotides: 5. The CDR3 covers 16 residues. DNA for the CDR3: TGTGCCAGCAGCGTAGCTAGCGGGGGGATGCTCGGGGAGCTGTTTTTT. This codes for CASSVASGGMLGELFF.

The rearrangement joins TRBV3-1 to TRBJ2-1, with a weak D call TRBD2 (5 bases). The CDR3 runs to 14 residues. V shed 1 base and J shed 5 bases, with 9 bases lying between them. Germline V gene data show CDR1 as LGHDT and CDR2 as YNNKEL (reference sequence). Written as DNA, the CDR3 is TGTGCCAGCAGCCAAGGTGTGAGGGACAATGAGCAGTTCTTC. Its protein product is CASSQGVRDNEQFF.

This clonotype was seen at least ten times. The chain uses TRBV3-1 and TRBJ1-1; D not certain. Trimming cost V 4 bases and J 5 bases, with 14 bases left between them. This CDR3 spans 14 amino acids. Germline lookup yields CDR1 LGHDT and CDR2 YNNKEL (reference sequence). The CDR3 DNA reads TGTGCCAGCAGCCGGGTCCCGTTGGGGACTGAAGCTTTCTTT. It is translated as CASSRVPLGTEAFF.

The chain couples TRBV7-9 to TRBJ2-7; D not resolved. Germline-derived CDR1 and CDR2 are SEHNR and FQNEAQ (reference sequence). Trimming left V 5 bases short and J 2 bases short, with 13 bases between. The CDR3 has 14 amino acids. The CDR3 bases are TGTGCCAGCAGCCCCTTGGAGTTAACCTACGAGCAGTACTTC. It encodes CASSPLELTYEQYF.

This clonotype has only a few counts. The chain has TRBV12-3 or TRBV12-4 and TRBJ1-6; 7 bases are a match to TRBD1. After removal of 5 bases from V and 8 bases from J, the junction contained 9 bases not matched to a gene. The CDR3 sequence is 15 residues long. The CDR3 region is CASSMTGLGDSPLHF. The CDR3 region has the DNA TGTGCCAGCAGTATGACAGGGCTAGGGGATTCACCCCTCCACTTT.

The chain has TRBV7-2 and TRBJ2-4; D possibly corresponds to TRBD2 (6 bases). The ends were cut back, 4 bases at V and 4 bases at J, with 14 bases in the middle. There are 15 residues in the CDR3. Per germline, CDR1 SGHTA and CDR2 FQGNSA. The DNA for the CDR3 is TGTGCCAGCAGCTACCCCGGGACTCTAAAAAACATTCAGTACTTC. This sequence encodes CASSYPGTLKNIQYF.

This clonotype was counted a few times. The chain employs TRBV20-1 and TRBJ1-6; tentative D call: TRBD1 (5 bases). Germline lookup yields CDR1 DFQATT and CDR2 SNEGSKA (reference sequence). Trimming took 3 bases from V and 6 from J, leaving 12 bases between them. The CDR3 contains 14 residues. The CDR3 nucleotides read TGCAGTGCTAGGTCTGCAGGGACTAATTCACCCCTCCACTTT. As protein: CSARSAGTNSPLHF.

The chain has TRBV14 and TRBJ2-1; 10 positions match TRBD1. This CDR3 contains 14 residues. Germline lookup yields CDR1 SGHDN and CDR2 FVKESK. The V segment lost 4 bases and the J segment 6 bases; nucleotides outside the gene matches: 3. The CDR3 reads CASSRRQGANEQFF. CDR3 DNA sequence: TGTGCCAGCAGCCGCCGACAGGGGGCCAATGAGCAGTTCTTC.

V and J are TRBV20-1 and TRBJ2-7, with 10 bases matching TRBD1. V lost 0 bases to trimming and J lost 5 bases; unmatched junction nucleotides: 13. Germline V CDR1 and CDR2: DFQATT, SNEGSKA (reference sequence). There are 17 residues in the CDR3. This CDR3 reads CSARDPNTGTGENEQYF. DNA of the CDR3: TGCAGTGCTAGAGATCCGAACACCGGGACAGGGGAGAACGAGCAGTACTTC.

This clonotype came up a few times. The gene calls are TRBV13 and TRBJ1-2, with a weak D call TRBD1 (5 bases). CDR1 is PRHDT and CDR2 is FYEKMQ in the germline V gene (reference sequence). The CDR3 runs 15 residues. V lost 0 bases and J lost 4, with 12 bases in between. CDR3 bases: TGTGCCAGCAGCTTAGGAGACAGCCTATTCTATGGCTACACCTTC. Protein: CASSLGDSLFYGYTF. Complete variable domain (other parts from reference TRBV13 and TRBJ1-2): AAGVIQSPRHLIKEKRETATLKCYPIPRHDTVYWYQQGPGQDPQFLISFYEKMQSDKGSIPDRFSAQQFSDYHSELNMSSLELGDSALYFCASSLGDSLFYGYTFGSGTRLTVV.

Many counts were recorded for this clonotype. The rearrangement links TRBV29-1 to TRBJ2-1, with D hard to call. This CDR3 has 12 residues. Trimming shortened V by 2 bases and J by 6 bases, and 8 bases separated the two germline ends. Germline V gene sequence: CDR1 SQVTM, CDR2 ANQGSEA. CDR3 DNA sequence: TGCAGCGTTGAAAGCCTCAGCAATGAGCAGTTCTTC. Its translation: CSVESLSNEQFF.

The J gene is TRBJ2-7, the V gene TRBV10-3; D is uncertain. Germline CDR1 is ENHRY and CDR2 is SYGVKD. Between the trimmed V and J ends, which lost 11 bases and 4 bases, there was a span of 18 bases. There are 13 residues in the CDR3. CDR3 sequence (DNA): TGTGCCGTGCGGCAAACCTCCTTTTACGAGCAGTACTTC. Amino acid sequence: CAVRQTSFYEQYF.